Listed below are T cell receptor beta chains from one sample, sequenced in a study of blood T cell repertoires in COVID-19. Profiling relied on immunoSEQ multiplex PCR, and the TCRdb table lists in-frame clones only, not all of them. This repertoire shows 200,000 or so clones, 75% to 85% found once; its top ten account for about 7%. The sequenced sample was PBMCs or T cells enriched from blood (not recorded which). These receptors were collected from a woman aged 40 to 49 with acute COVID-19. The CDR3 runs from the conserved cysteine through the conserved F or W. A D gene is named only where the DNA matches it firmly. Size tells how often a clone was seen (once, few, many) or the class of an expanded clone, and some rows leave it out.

CDR3aa: CATQVRENTGELFF
CDR3nt: TGTGCCACACAGGTCAGGGAGAACACCGGGGAGCTGTTTTTT
abundance: once
j_gene: TRBJ2-2
v_gene: TRBV15
d_gene: NA

CDR3aa: CASSPQGVGGTDTQYF
CDR3nt: TGCGCCAGCAGTCCCCAAGGGGTCGGGGGGACAGATACGCAGTATTTT
abundance: NA
j_gene: TRBJ2-3
v_gene: TRBV10-2
d_gene: TRBD2

CDR3aa: CASSLGAGLGGNTIYF
CDR3nt: TGCGCCAGCAGCTTGGGGGCAGGGTTAGGTGGAAACACCATATATTTT
abundance: few
j_gene: TRBJ1-3
v_gene: TRBV5-1
d_gene: NA

CDR3aa: CASSSSHATSGTTGELFF
CDR3nt: TGTGCCAGCAGTTCATCCCATGCGACTAGCGGGACTACCGGGGAGCTGTTTTTT
abundance: NA
j_gene: TRBJ2-2
v_gene: TRBV27
d_gene: TRBD2

CDR3aa: CASSRDREYEKLFF
CDR3nt: TGTGCCAGCAGTCGGGACAGGGAATATGAAAAACTGTTTTTT
abundance: NA
j_gene: TRBJ1-4
v_gene: TRBV6-6
d_gene: TRBD1

CDR3aa: CASIQTEHGNTIYF
CDR3nt: TGTGCCAGCATTCAGACAGAGCATGGAAACACCATATATTTT
abundance: NA
j_gene: TRBJ1-3
v_gene: TRBV6-4
d_gene: NA

CDR3aa: CASSGSPQGGGRETQYF
CDR3nt: TGTGCCAGCAGCGGCTCCCCTCAGGGGGGCGGAAGGGAGACCCAGTACTTC
abundance: once
j_gene: TRBJ2-5
v_gene: TRBV9
d_gene: NA

CDR3aa: CASSERANTGELFF
CDR3nt: TGTGCCAGCAGTGAGAGGGCTAACACCGGGGAGCTGTTTTTT
abundance: NA
j_gene: TRBJ2-2
v_gene: TRBV25-1
d_gene: NA

CDR3aa: CASSEARTRVYF
CDR3nt: TGTGCCAGCAGTGAAGCGCGGACAAGAGTGTACTTC
abundance: NA
j_gene: TRBJ2-7
v_gene: TRBV6-1
d_gene: NA

CDR3aa: CASSSGRNEKLFF
CDR3nt: TGTGCCAGCAGTTCAGGCCGAAATGAAAAACTGTTTTTT
abundance: NA
j_gene: TRBJ1-4
v_gene: TRBV28
d_gene: NA

CDR3aa: CASSLAGGPDFALFF
CDR3nt: TGTGCCAGCAGCTTGGCGGGGGGCCCGGATTTCGCCCTGTTTTTT
abundance: NA
j_gene: TRBJ1-4
v_gene: TRBV5-5
d_gene: NA

CDR3aa: CASSPTGGLGAFF
CDR3nt: TGCGCCAGCAGCCCGACAGGGGGCTTGGGAGCTTTCTTT
abundance: NA
j_gene: TRBJ1-1
v_gene: TRBV5-1
d_gene: TRBD1

CDR3aa: CASSRGLAGVTDTQYF
CDR3nt: TGTGCCAGCAGCCGCGGACTAGCGGGAGTCACAGATACGCAGTATTTT
abundance: NA
j_gene: TRBJ2-3
v_gene: TRBV3-1/TRBV3-2
d_gene: TRBD2

CDR3aa: CASSTNQGARTEAFF
CDR3nt: TGTGCCAGTAGTACCAATCAGGGGGCACGAACTGAAGCTTTCTTT
abundance: NA
j_gene: TRBJ1-1
v_gene: TRBV19
d_gene: TRBD1

CDR3aa: CASSLRGMRGYTF
CDR3nt: TGTGCCAGCAGTTTAAGGGGGATGAGAGGCTACACCTTC
abundance: NA
j_gene: TRBJ1-2
v_gene: TRBV28
d_gene: NA

CDR3aa: CASSGTVATEAFF
CDR3nt: TGTGCCAGCAGCGGGACTGTAGCCACTGAAGCTTTCTTT
abundance: NA
j_gene: TRBJ1-1
v_gene: TRBV7-2
d_gene: NA

CDR3aa: CASGAGGNNEQFF
CDR3nt: TGTGCCTCCGGAGCGGGAGGGAACAATGAGCAGTTCTTC
abundance: NA
j_gene: TRBJ2-1
v_gene: TRBV24-1
d_gene: TRBD2

CDR3aa: CASSRPRGRVEKLFF
CDR3nt: TGTGCCAGCAGCCGCCCCAGGGGGCGCGTTGAAAAACTGTTTTTT
abundance: NA
j_gene: TRBJ1-4
v_gene: TRBV6-7
d_gene: TRBD1

CDR3aa: CASSFDRGINEQYF
CDR3nt: TGCGCCAGCAGTTTCGACAGGGGGATCAACGAGCAGTACTTC
abundance: NA
j_gene: TRBJ2-7
v_gene: TRBV5-1
d_gene: TRBD1

CDR3aa: CASSLTGNTEAFF
CDR3nt: TGTGCCAGCAGCTTGACGGGGAACACTGAAGCTTTCTTT
abundance: NA
j_gene: TRBJ1-1
v_gene: TRBV11-3
d_gene: NA

CDR3aa: CASSSRQKNSYNSPLHF
CDR3nt: TGTGCCAGTAGTTCCCGACAGAAGAACTCCTATAATTCACCCCTCCACTTT
abundance: NA
j_gene: TRBJ1-6
v_gene: TRBV19
d_gene: NA

CDR3aa: CASTPAAGPTAETQYF
CDR3nt: TGTGCCAGCACCCCCGCAGCAGGGCCCACCGCAGAGACCCAGTACTTC
abundance: NA
j_gene: TRBJ2-5
v_gene: TRBV28
d_gene: NA

CDR3aa: CASSTGLGGELFF
CDR3nt: TGTGCCAGCAGTACAGGGTTGGGCGGGGAGCTGTTTTTT
abundance: NA
j_gene: TRBJ2-2
v_gene: TRBV12-3/TRBV12-4
d_gene: NA

CDR3aa: CASSSYGTDDYGYTF
CDR3nt: TGTGCCAGCAGTTCCTACGGGACAGATGATTATGGCTACACCTTC
abundance: NA
j_gene: TRBJ1-2
v_gene: TRBV6-5
d_gene: TRBD1

CDR3aa: CAISTGAAGRVETQYF
CDR3nt: TGTGCCATCAGTACCGGGGCGGCAGGGAGGGTGGAGACCCAGTACTTC
abundance: NA
j_gene: TRBJ2-5
v_gene: TRBV10-3
d_gene: TRBD2

CDR3aa: CASSLGSGGGSYNEQFF
CDR3nt: TGTGCCAGCAGCTTGGGTAGCGGGGGCGGTTCCTACAATGAGCAGTTCTTC
abundance: NA
j_gene: TRBJ2-1
v_gene: TRBV5-4
d_gene: TRBD2

CDR3aa: CASSLGPDQLGGEQYF
CDR3nt: TGTGCCAGCAGTCTCGGACCAGACCAACTCGGGGGCGAGCAGTACTTC
abundance: NA
j_gene: TRBJ2-7
v_gene: TRBV6-2/TRBV6-3
d_gene: NA

CDR3aa: CASSLVPRGSSTDTQYF
CDR3nt: TGTGCCAGCAGCTTAGTACCTCGGGGATCTAGCACAGATACGCAGTATTTT
abundance: NA
j_gene: TRBJ2-3
v_gene: TRBV7-2
d_gene: NA

CDR3aa: CASRKLGYEQYF
CDR3nt: TGTGCCAGCAGGAAGCTCGGGTACGAGCAGTACTTC
abundance: NA
j_gene: TRBJ2-7
v_gene: TRBV11-2
d_gene: NA

CDR3aa: CASSPRGLGSGNTIYF
CDR3nt: TGTGCCAGCTCACCACGTGGACTAGGCTCTGGAAACACCATATATTTT
abundance: few
j_gene: TRBJ1-3
v_gene: TRBV18
d_gene: NA

CDR3aa: CATSGSWTNTEAFF
CDR3nt: TGTGCCACCAGCGGATCTTGGACAAACACTGAAGCTTTCTTT
abundance: NA
j_gene: TRBJ1-1
v_gene: TRBV15
d_gene: NA

CDR3aa: CASSSGTSGRDTQYF
CDR3nt: TGTGCCAGCAGCTCCGGGACTAGCGGGAGAGATACGCAGTATTTT
abundance: NA
j_gene: TRBJ2-3
v_gene: TRBV7-3
d_gene: TRBD2

CDR3aa: CASSKGQGNYGYTF
CDR3nt: TGTGCCAGTAGTAAGGGACAGGGGAACTATGGCTACACCTTC
abundance: NA
j_gene: TRBJ1-2
v_gene: TRBV19
d_gene: TRBD1

CDR3aa: CASTPSSNPREQYF
CDR3nt: TGTGCCAGTACCCCCTCTTCTAACCCTAGGGAGCAGTACTTC
abundance: NA
j_gene: TRBJ2-7
v_gene: TRBV19
d_gene: NA

CDR3aa: CASNRDGHGTPLHF
CDR3nt: TGTGCCAGCAACAGGGACGGACATGGGACACCCCTCCACTTT
abundance: few
j_gene: TRBJ1-6
v_gene: TRBV2
d_gene: NA

CDR3aa: CASSRVAGGVPGELFF
CDR3nt: TGCGCCAGCAGCCGTGTGGCAGGGGGCGTTCCCGGGGAGCTGTTTTTT
abundance: NA
j_gene: TRBJ2-2
v_gene: TRBV4-3
d_gene: TRBD1

CDR3aa: CSVGGTVNTEAFF
CDR3nt: TGCAGCGTTGGGGGGACAGTGAACACTGAAGCTTTCTTT
abundance: NA
j_gene: TRBJ1-1
v_gene: TRBV29-1
d_gene: TRBD1

CDR3aa: CASSAGTENTEAFF
CDR3nt: TGTGCCAGTAGTGCCGGGACAGAGAACACTGAAGCTTTCTTT
abundance: NA
j_gene: TRBJ1-1
v_gene: TRBV19
d_gene: TRBD1

CDR3aa: CASSLDRSSGNTIYF
CDR3nt: TGCGCCAGCAGCTTGGACCGCAGTTCTGGAAACACCATATATTTT
abundance: NA
j_gene: TRBJ1-3
v_gene: TRBV5-1
d_gene: NA

CDR3aa: CASSRRQGGLYSNQPQHF
CDR3nt: TGTGCCAGCAGCCGCCGACAGGGTGGCCTGTATAGCAATCAGCCCCAGCATTTT
abundance: NA
j_gene: TRBJ1-5
v_gene: TRBV5-6
d_gene: TRBD1

CDR3aa: CASSFGQRNTEAFF
CDR3nt: TGTGCCAGCAGCTTTGGGCAGAGGAACACTGAAGCTTTCTTT
abundance: NA
j_gene: TRBJ1-1
v_gene: TRBV7-9
d_gene: NA

CDR3aa: CASSVAGRNTGELFF
CDR3nt: TGTGCCAGCAGCGTAGCCGGGAGGAACACCGGGGAGCTGTTTTTT
abundance: NA
j_gene: TRBJ2-2
v_gene: TRBV9
d_gene: NA

CDR3aa: CASSIGGARSTEAFF
CDR3nt: TGTGCCAGTAGTATTGGGGGGGCGCGAAGCACTGAAGCTTTCTTT
abundance: few
j_gene: TRBJ1-1
v_gene: TRBV19
d_gene: NA

CDR3aa: CASSFQGANTEAFF
CDR3nt: TGCGCCAGCAGCTTTCAGGGGGCCAACACTGAAGCTTTCTTT
abundance: NA
j_gene: TRBJ1-1
v_gene: TRBV5-1
d_gene: TRBD1

CDR3aa: CATLTGTPYEQYF
CDR3nt: TGTGCCACCCTGACAGGGACCCCCTACGAGCAGTACTTC
abundance: NA
j_gene: TRBJ2-7
v_gene: TRBV28
d_gene: TRBD1